Included here is one T cell receptor (beta chain) sequence, with context. The antigen is unknown. The data belong to a study of OX40 agonist ivuxolimab in advanced cancers. Clones were read by immunoSEQ multiplex PCR, and TCRdb kept only the in-frame ones, dropping some. The data hold 55,000 to 75,000 clones, with about 90% observed a single time. Study-wide results and limits: Low normalized T-cell clonal expansion also characterized some of the nonresponders. The specificity for antigen of the expanded peripheral T cells was not determined.

The CDR3 runs 13 residues. CDR1 and CDR2 (germline): MNHEY, SMNVEV (reference sequence). The receptor was isolated from an adult with an advanced solid tumor such as melanoma, head and neck, liver or kidney cancer. This sequence joins TRBV27 and TRBJ2-5; D ambiguous. The end of the DNA fits TRBJ2-7 better, so the J call may be wrong. The sample here was CD4+ or CD8+ T cells sorted from blood, taken in a trial of the OX40 agonist ivuxolimab. For the CDR3, the DNA is TGTGCCAGCAGTTTATCGACGGTGGGCGAGCAGTACTTC. Translated: CASSLSTVGEQYF.